This TCR beta chain was captured by sequencing in a study of blood T cell repertoires in COVID-19. About the research overall: The samples span acute and convalescent COVID-19 from the United States, Italy and Spain.

TCRdb keeps only in-frame clones here, not all; method: immunoSEQ multiplex PCR. This sample has about 300,000 clones, with around 92% found just once. Donors were grouped by their self-reported clinical history. Sequenced material: PBMCs or T cells enriched from blood (not recorded which). This sequence was found in a woman aged 45-65 years who had been exposed to COVID-19.

The CDR3 is CASSANRLGNSPLHF. For the CDR3, the DNA is TGTGCCAGCAGTGCCAACAGGTTGGGGAATTCACCCCTCCACTTT. The chain carries TRBV28 and TRBJ1-6; tentatively, D is TRBD1 (5 bases). CDR1 is MDHEN and CDR2 is SYDVKM in the germline V gene. This CDR3 has 15 amino acids. V dropped 5 bases and J dropped 7 bases, with 15 bases sitting between them.